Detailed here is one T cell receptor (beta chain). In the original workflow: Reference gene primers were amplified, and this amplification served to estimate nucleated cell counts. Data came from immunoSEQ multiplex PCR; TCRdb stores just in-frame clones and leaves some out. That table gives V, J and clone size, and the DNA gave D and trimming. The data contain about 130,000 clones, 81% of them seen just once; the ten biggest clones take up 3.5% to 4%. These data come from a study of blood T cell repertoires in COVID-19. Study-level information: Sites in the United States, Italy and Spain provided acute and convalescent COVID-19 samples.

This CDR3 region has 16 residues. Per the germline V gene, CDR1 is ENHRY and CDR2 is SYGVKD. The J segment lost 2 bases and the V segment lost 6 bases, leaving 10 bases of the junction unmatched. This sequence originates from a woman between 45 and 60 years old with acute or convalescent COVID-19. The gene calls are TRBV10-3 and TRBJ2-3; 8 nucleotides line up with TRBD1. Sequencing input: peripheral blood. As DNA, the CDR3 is TGTGCCATCAGGTCCGCGACAGGGGACGACACAGATACGCAGTATTTT. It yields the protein CAIRSATGDDTDTQYF.